Below are 8 T cell receptor beta chains sequenced from a single sample in a study of cytomegalovirus exposure and HLA in healthy donors. PCR used 60 Vbeta primers and 13 Jbeta primers. Sequencing used immunoSEQ multiplex PCR; TCRdb keeps in-frame clones, though not all of them. The repertoire shows some 120,000 clones; the top ten hold about 3.5%. The sequenced sample consisted of PBMCs. All receptors derive from a man in his late teens or twenties in good health and CMV-seronegative.

The chain has TRBV15 and TRBJ1-4; possible D gene TRBD1, 5 bases. V lost 0 bases, J lost 15 bases, and 11 bases lay in between. The CDR3 runs to 12 residues. Germline loops: CDR1 LNHNV, CDR2 YYDKDF (reference sequence). CDR3 region: CATSRDRGGVFF. CDR3 nucleotide sequence: TGTGCCACCAGCAGAGATCGCGGGGGAGTGTTTTTT.

The chain has TRBV5-4 and TRBJ2-3, with TRBD1 as a possible D gene (7 bases). Germline values: CDR1 SGHNT, CDR2 YYREEE (reference sequence). Trimming removed 4 bases at V and 2 bases at J, with 14 bases between. The CDR3 is 15 amino acids. CDR3 amino acids: CASSRGTASTDTQYF. CDR3 sequence (DNA): TGTGCCAGCAGCCGCGGGACAGCCTCCACAGATACGCAGTATTTT.

The gene calls are TRBV5-5 and TRBJ2-1; 13 positions match TRBD2. The CDR3 consists of 16 residues. Germline-derived CDR1 and CDR2 are SGHKS and YYEKEE (reference sequence). The trim removed 8 bases at V and 2 bases at J, leaving 7 bases unmatched. CDR3 nucleotides: TGTGCCAGTGGAGGTGGGACTAGCGGGGCCTACAATGAGCAGTTCTTC. Encoded protein: CASGGGTSGAYNEQFF.

J is TRBJ2-3 and V is TRBV7-9, with TRBD1 as a possible D gene (6 bases). Germline CDR1 SEHNR, CDR2 FQNEAQ (reference sequence). CDR3 size: 12 residues. V dropped 5 bases and J dropped 5 bases, with 8 bases sitting between them. CDR3 DNA sequence: TGTGCCAGCAGCCGGACAGTAGATACGCAGTATTTT. Translated, it gives CASSRTVDTQYF.

The rearrangement uses TRBV29-1 and TRBJ2-5, with D possibly matching TRBD2 (6 bases). Germline CDR1 reads SQVTM; CDR2 reads ANQGSEA. The length of the CDR3 is 11 residues. The ends were cut back, 8 bases at V and 0 bases at J, with 7 bases in the middle. CDR3 sequence: CSWGDQETQYF. CDR3 bases: TGCAGCTGGGGGGACCAAGAGACCCAGTACTTC.

A note on this clone: An end of the junction does not agree with germline; a read error may underlie this. The chain is built from TRBV5-1 and TRBJ1-1, with 9 positions matching TRBD1. Germline CDR1 and CDR2: SGHRS and YFSETQ. The CDR3 totals 15 residues. The CDR3 region is CASSLGGTGNTGAFF. CDR3 nucleotide sequence: TGCGCCAGCAGCTTGGGTGGGACAGGGAACACTGGAGCTTTCTTT.

The chain employs TRBV9 and TRBJ2-1; 7 positions match TRBD2. With 3 bases clipped from V and 3 bases from J, the junction kept 9 bases outside the gene matches. Germline V gene sequence: CDR1 SGDLS, CDR2 YYNGEE. CDR3 size: 16 residues. CDR3 amino acids: CASSARGTTYYNEQFF. The DNA for the CDR3 is TGTGCCAGCAGCGCGAGAGGGACTACATACTACAATGAGCAGTTCTTC.

The genes are TRBV10-2 and TRBJ1-3; 8 bases agree with TRBD1. The junction had 2 bases not matched to a gene; V was cut back by 6 bases and J by 4 bases. Germline CDR1 reads WSHSY; CDR2 reads SAAADI. The CDR3 has 13 residues. Here the CDR3 reads CASSGQGGNTIYF. DNA for the CDR3: TGCGCCAGCAGCGGACAGGGAGGAAACACCATATATTTT.